This entry lists 17 T cell receptor beta chains sequenced from one sample in a study of spatial heterogeneity in lung cancer. Time point of the sample: sample taken at primary tumor resection. Unsorted whole RNA samples from tumor, nontumor lung or frozen PBMC were sequenced. One entry per CDR3 protein, called by TCRdb with MiXCR from the 5' RACE reads. The repertoire holds a few thousand distinct CDR3 sequences, with more than 30% as singletons. The specimen was PBMCs, collected at surgery. Receptor source: a female donor with early-stage non-small cell lung cancer.

This clonotype turned up a few times. This beta chain was picked up by a library intended for alpha chains and is off target, so its count carries little meaning. The CDR3 bases are TGTGCCTGGAGGATAGCGGGGGCCACAGATACGCAGTATTTT. Translation gives CAWRIAGATDTQYF. V gene TRBV30 combines with J gene TRBJ2-3, with 9 bases matching TRBD2. CDR1 is GTSNPN, CDR2 SVGIG, per germline (reference sequence). The CDR3 sequence is 14 residues long. V gave up 3 bases and J gave up 2 bases; unmatched junction bases: 3.

Remarks on this clonotype: Little can be read into the size of this beta chain, an off-target read in a library designed for alpha chains. The chain joins TRBV20-1 to TRBJ2-3; no reliable D call. Trimming left V 5 bases short and J 1 base short, with 10 bases between. Per germline, CDR1 DFQATT and CDR2 SNEGSKA (reference sequence). This CDR3 region has 13 residues. The CDR3 is CSALDDGTDTQYF. The CDR3 DNA follows: TGCAGTGCTCTGGACGACGGCACAGATACGCAGTATTTT.

Note on this clonotype: For a library built for alpha chains, this beta chain is a stray read; little rests on its size. V usage is TRBV6-2 or TRBV6-3 and J usage is TRBJ2-3; D unresolved. The CDR3 runs to 14 residues. The V and J ends lost 4 bases and 2 bases respectively, with 10 bases between them. Per the germline V gene, CDR1 is MNHEY and CDR2 is SVGEGT. CDR3 nucleotide sequence: TGTGCCAGCAGTTTCCAGCTCTTCACAGATACGCAGTATTTT. As protein: CASSFQLFTDTQYF.

Concerning this clonotype itself: In a library made to pick up alpha chains, this beta chain is a stray read with a size that means little. The chain joins TRBV28 to TRBJ2-7; possibly TRBD2 for D (5 bases). CDR3 length equals 14 residues. Trimming pared 3 bases from V and 4 bases from J, leaving 13 bases between. Per germline, CDR1 MDHEN and CDR2 SYDVKM. The DNA of the CDR3 is TGTGCCAGCAGTTTGAAGCCCGGAGGTTACGAGCAGTACTTC. It encodes CASSLKPGGYEQYF. Drawing the rest from reference TRBV28 and TRBJ2-7, the complete variable domain is DVKVTQSSRYLVKRTGEKVFLECVQDMDHENMFWYRQDPGLGLRLIYFSYDVKMKEKGDIPEGYSVSREKKERFSLILESASTNQTSMYLCASSLKPGGYEQYFGPGTRLTVT.

On this clonotype: A library made for alpha chains picked up this beta chain off target, so its size means little. J is TRBJ2-5 and V is TRBV12-3 or TRBV12-4; D might be TRBD1 (5 bases). V lost 2 bases and J lost 6, with 10 bases in between. The CDR3 is 13 residues long. For the CDR3, the DNA is TGTGCCAGCAGTTTATGGGGCGTGAAGACCCAGTACTTC. Translating it yields CASSLWGVKTQYF.

This clonotype came up a few times. Found in a library prepared for alpha chains, this beta chain is an off-target read, and its abundance has little meaning. The rearrangement links TRBV24-1 to TRBJ2-3; 7 nucleotides line up with TRBD1. In germline, CDR1 is KGHDR, CDR2 SFDVKD. This CDR3 spans 14 amino acids. V lost 3 bases, J lost 5 bases, and 4 bases stayed unmatched. The CDR3 is CATSDAGTEDTQYF. In DNA, the CDR3 is TGTGCCACCAGTGATGCCGGGACAGAAGATACGCAGTATTTT.

Worth noting for this clonotype: The library was prepared for alpha chains; this beta chain is a stray read, so its frequency means little. The chain links TRBV27 to TRBJ2-7, with D unclear. This CDR3 contains 14 residues. Germline-derived CDR1 and CDR2 are MNHEY and SMNVEV (reference sequence). V was shortened by 2 bases and J by 3 bases, with 11 bases between the two germline ends. The CDR3 loop reads CASSLGPKSYEQYF. CDR3 coding DNA: TGTGCCAGCAGTTTAGGACCCAAGAGCTACGAGCAGTACTTC.

In its sample, this clonotype was seen a few times. This beta chain is an unintended read in a library built for alpha chains; its size means little. The genes are TRBV6-2 or TRBV6-3 and TRBJ2-3; 9 nucleotides match TRBD2. V shed 0 bases and J 4 bases; nucleotides not matched to a gene: 5. The germline CDR1 and CDR2 sequences are MNHEY and SVGEGT. The CDR3 has 16 residues. This chain's CDR3 is CASSYSQRGVSDTQYF. CDR3 bases: TGTGCCAGCAGTTACTCCCAGCGGGGGGTATCAGATACGCAGTATTTT.

On this clonotype: This beta chain appears as a stray read in a library generated for alpha chains; its size is not informative. J is TRBJ2-3 and V is TRBV18; D gene unclear. This CDR3 comprises 12 residues. The V gene lost 4 bases and the J gene lost 3 bases, with 5 bases spanning the gap. Germline CDR1 is KGHSH and CDR2 is LQKENI. The CDR3 sequence: CASSQATDTQYF. The CDR3, as DNA: TGTGCCAGCTCACAAGCAACAGATACGCAGTATTTT.

Turning to this clonotype: The size of this beta chain means little, since it is a stray read in a library made for alpha chains. The DNA for the CDR3 is TGTGCCAGCAAACCCCCTCCGGAGCGGGGGAATGAGCAGTTCTTC. Its translation: CASKPPPERGNEQFF. V gene TRBV7-2 combines with J gene TRBJ2-1, with TRBD2 matching over 8 bases. Losses at the gene ends were 7 bases for V and 7 bases for J; bases not matched to a gene: 12. Germline lookup yields CDR1 SGHTA and CDR2 FQGNSA. This CDR3 comprises 15 residues. The full variable domain, rest sourced from reference TRBV7-2 and TRBJ2-1, is GAGVSQSPSNKVTEKGKDVELRCDPISGHTALYWYRQSLGQGLEFLIYFQGNSAPDKSGLPSDRFSAERTGGSVSTLTIQRTQQEDSAVYLCASKPPPERGNEQFFGPGTRLTVL.

A few counts support this clonotype. As an off-target read in a library built for alpha chains, this beta chain has a frequency of little significance. The chain joins TRBV6-2 or TRBV6-3 to TRBJ2-5, with D perhaps matching TRBD2 (6 bases). The germline gives CDR1 MNHEY, CDR2 SVGEGT. V was trimmed by 8 bases and J by 5 bases, leaving 24 bases between them. This CDR3 comprises 16 residues. CDR3 DNA: TGTGCCAGCGCCTTAAGATTAACTAGCACAGCGGAGACCCAGTACTTC. It encodes CASALRLTSTAETQYF.

The table lists this clonotype with a few counts. A junction boundary mismatches the germline segment, possibly from a read error. With the library built for alpha chains, this beta chain is off target and its frequency is not meaningful. CDR3 loop: CSVAEGQGLILF. The CDR3 DNA sequence: TGCAGCGTTGCGGAGGGACAGGGACTCATCCTCTTC. This chain links TRBV29-1 with TRBJ2-1; 9 bases agree with TRBD1. CDR1 is SQVTM, CDR2 ANQGSEA, per germline. CDR3 length equals 12 residues.

This clonotype was detected a few times. This beta chain slipped into a library made for alpha chains as a stray read, so its size is not meaningful. The chain employs TRBV5-4 and TRBJ2-1; D possibly corresponds to TRBD1 (6 bases). Germline CDR1 and CDR2: SGHNT and YYREEE (reference sequence). This CDR3 is built from 15 residues. V was cut by 0 bases and J by 5 bases, with 12 bases left in between. CDR3 nucleotides: TGTGCCAGCAGCTTGGCCCCAGGGGCACACAATGAGCAGTTCTTC. This gives the protein CASSLAPGAHNEQFF. Together with reference TRBV5-4 and TRBJ2-1, the CDR3 gives the full variable domain: ETGVTQSPTHLIKTRGQQVTLRCSSQSGHNTVSWYQQALGQGPQFIFQYYREEENGRGNFPPRFSGLQFPNYSSELNVNALELDDSALYLCASSLAPGAHNEQFFGPGTRLTVL.

This clonotype was picked up a small number of times. This beta chain slipped into a library made for alpha chains as a stray read, so its size is not meaningful. The V gene is TRBV7-2, the J gene TRBJ2-5; D tentatively fits TRBD1 or TRBD2 (7 bases each). V lost 8 bases and J lost 1, with 17 bases in between. The germline V gene encodes CDR1 SGHTA and CDR2 FQGNSA. This CDR3 contains 15 residues. CDR3 DNA sequence: TGTGCCAGCGGTCAGGGGGGGCGGAGCCAAGAGACCCAGTACTTC. It translates to CASGQGGRSQETQYF. Complete variable domain (other parts from reference TRBV7-2 and TRBJ2-5): GAGVSQSPSNKVTEKGKDVELRCDPISGHTALYWYRQSLGQGLEFLIYFQGNSAPDKSGLPSDRFSAERTGGSVSTLTIQRTQQEDSAVYLCASGQGGRSQETQYFGPGTRLLVL.

With regard to this clonotype: The library was built for alpha chains, so this beta chain is an off-target read and its size means little. The V call is TRBV29-1, the J call TRBJ2-5, with 7 bases aligning to TRBD2. CDR1 SQVTM and CDR2 ANQGSEA come from the germline V gene. This CDR3 spans 14 amino acids. The V and J ends lost 5 bases and 0 bases, in that order; junction bases with no gene match: 6. CDR3 bases: TGCAGCGTTTCCAGGCGGGGGAACCAAGAGACCCAGTACTTC. The encoded protein is CSVSRRGNQETQYF.

In regard to this clonotype: Because this beta chain is a stray read in a library intended to capture alpha chains, its abundance should not be given much weight. The CDR3 reads CASSLGTSGGFEQYF. The CDR3 DNA is TGTGCCAGCAGTCTCGGGACTAGCGGGGGTTTCGAGCAGTACTTC. This chain uses TRBV6-5 with TRBJ2-7, with 14 bases aligning to TRBD2. Germline lookup yields CDR1 MNHEY and CDR2 SVGAGI. This CDR3 contains 15 residues. V shed 5 bases, J shed 6 bases, and the junction held 6 bases outside the gene matches.

This clonotype was seen more than once but under ten times. This beta chain came through as a stray read in a library set up for alpha chains, and its size says little. The chain uses TRBV27 and TRBJ2-3, with TRBD2 as a possible D gene (5 bases). The CDR3 has 16 amino acids. With 5 bases removed from V and 6 bases from J, the gap between germline ends came to 21 bases. Germline CDR1 reads MNHEY; CDR2 reads SMNVEV (reference sequence). Here the CDR3 reads CASSPSRVGREDTQYF. CDR3 DNA: TGTGCCAGCAGTCCCTCCCGGGTGGGAAGGGAGGATACGCAGTATTTT.